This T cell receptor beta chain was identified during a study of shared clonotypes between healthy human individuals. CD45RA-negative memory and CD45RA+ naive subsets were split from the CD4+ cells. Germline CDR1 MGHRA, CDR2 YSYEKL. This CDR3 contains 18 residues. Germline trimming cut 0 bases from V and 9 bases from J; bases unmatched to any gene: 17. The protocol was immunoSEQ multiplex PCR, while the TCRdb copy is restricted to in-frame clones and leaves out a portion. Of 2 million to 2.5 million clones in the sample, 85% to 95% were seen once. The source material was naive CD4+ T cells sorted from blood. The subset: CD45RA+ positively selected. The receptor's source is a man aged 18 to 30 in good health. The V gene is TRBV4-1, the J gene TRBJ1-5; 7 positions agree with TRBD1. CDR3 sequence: CASSQDIPGQNVLRPQHF. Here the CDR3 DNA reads TGCGCCAGCAGCCAAGACATACCGGGACAGAACGTCTTGCGGCCCCAGCATTTT.